The 8 T cell receptor beta chains presented below share a single source sample, sequenced in a study of shared clonotypes between healthy human individuals. The repertoire was sequenced with immunoSEQ multiplex PCR; TCRdb's copy has only in-frame clones and lacks some. The sample holds more than 2 million clones, 95% seen once. Input material: naive CD4+ T cells sorted from blood. The subset is: CD45RA+ positively selected. The receptors here all came from a young man in good health.

The chain recombines TRBV28 with TRBJ2-5; TRBD2 matches 7 bases. Germline V gene sequence: CDR1 MDHEN, CDR2 SYDVKM. The CDR3 contains 12 residues. The V segment lost 6 bases and the J segment 2 bases; nucleotides outside the gene matches: 0. DNA of the CDR3: TGTGCCAGCAGGGGGGGGCAAGAGACCCAGTACTTC. Its protein is CASRGGQETQYF.

The rearrangement joins TRBV18 to TRBJ2-3; TRBD2 agrees at 10 bases. The J segment lost 4 bases and the V segment lost 3 bases, leaving 7 bases of the junction unmatched. Per germline, CDR1 KGHSH and CDR2 LQKENI. This CDR3 has 16 amino acids. The CDR3 DNA reads as TGTGCCAGCTCACCTGGGACTAGCGAGACAGCAGATACGCAGTATTTT. It is translated as CASSPGTSETADTQYF.

This clone showed up just once. The rearrangement joins TRBV18 to TRBJ1-3; D unresolved. CDR3 length: 15 residues. Trimming removed 0 bases from V and 3 bases from J, with 9 bases in between. Germline CDR1 KGHSH, CDR2 LQKENI. The CDR3 here is CASSPPSQFGNTIYF. CDR3 nucleotides: TGTGCCAGCTCACCACCAAGTCAGTTTGGAAACACCATATATTTT.

The V and J genes are TRBV19 and TRBJ2-3; 10 nucleotides line up with TRBD2. The germline V gene encodes CDR1 LNHDA and CDR2 SQIVND (reference sequence). The CDR3 loop spans 17 amino acids. The J segment lost 2 bases and the V segment lost 2 bases, leaving 7 bases of the junction unmatched. The CDR3 region has the DNA TGTGCCAGTAGTATAACTCGACTAGCGGGCCCCACAGATACGCAGTATTTT. It codes for CASSITRLAGPTDTQYF.

V usage is TRBV30 and J usage is TRBJ1-4, with a possible D match to TRBD1 (6 bases). The CDR3 has 14 amino acids. CDR1 GTSNPN and CDR2 SVGIG come from the germline V gene (reference sequence). Trimming took off 0 bases at V and 8 bases at J, with 13 bases between the two ends. The CDR3 reads CAWSVGQGREKLFF. CDR3 nucleotide sequence: TGTGCCTGGAGTGTAGGGCAGGGGAGGGAAAAACTGTTTTTT.

This clone showed up just once. V is TRBV10-1 and J is TRBJ2-1; 7 bases map to TRBD2. Germline trimming cut 3 bases from V and 3 bases from J; bases unmatched to any gene: 11. The CDR3 is 17 residues long. Germline CDR1 and CDR2: WNHNN and SYGVQD (reference sequence). This CDR3 reads CASSEEAWLADYNEQFF. The CDR3 coding sequence is TGCGCCAGCAGTGAAGAGGCCTGGCTAGCGGACTACAATGAGCAGTTCTTC.

The rearrangement joins TRBV28 to TRBJ1-2; 7 nucleotides agree with TRBD1. This CDR3 is built from 14 residues. The germline gives CDR1 MDHEN, CDR2 SYDVKM. V lost 6 bases to trimming and J lost 7 bases; unmatched junction nucleotides: 11. The CDR3 DNA is TGTGCCAGCAGGTCAGGGGGGGCGATGCTTGGCTACACCTTC. It codes for CASRSGGAMLGYTF.

The genes are TRBV11-2 and TRBJ2-3; D call uncertain. CDR3 length: 13 amino acids. V was clipped by 7 bases and J by 9 bases, with 17 bases between them. Germline V gene data show CDR1 as SGHAT and CDR2 as FQNNGV. The CDR3 spells CASTPGPSITQYF. In DNA form, the CDR3 reads TGTGCCAGCACCCCCGGGCCCTCTATAACGCAGTATTTT. Full variable domain (remainder filled in from reference TRBV11-2 and TRBJ2-3): EAGVAQSPRYKIIEKRQSVAFWCNPISGHATLYWYQQILGQGPKLLIQFQNNGVVDDSQLPKDRFSAERLKGVDSTLKIQPAKLEDSAVYLCASTPGPSITQYFGPGTRLTVL.